One and the same sample provided the 8 T cell receptor beta chains below, sequenced in a study of beta chain features in type 1 diabetes. Points from the study as a whole: Among patients with Type 1 diabetes, TCRB CDR3s were moderately but significantly shorter in every one of the four CD4+ subsets.

Expressed TCRB transcripts were sequenced after all isolated RNA was converted to cDNA. Sequenced by immunoSEQ multiplex PCR; TCRdb stores in-frame clones only, minus some. This sample has about 180,000 clones, with approximately 8% found just once. Their antigen targets remain unknown. Material: central memory CD4+ T cells from blood. Every receptor here comes from a woman in her 40s with type 1 diabetes.

V and J are TRBV29-1 and TRBJ1-5; D gene uncertain. This CDR3 is built from 10 residues. CDR1 is SQVTM and CDR2 is ANQGSEA in the germline V gene. Trimming removed 6 bases from V and 7 bases from J, with 7 bases in between. The CDR3 here is CSVGEQPQHF. The CDR3 DNA reads TGCAGCGTCGGAGAACAGCCCCAGCATTTT.

The V gene is TRBV7-9, the J gene TRBJ2-1; the D gene is possibly TRBD1 (6 bases). Deletions cut 5 bases from V and 3 bases from J, with 14 bases between. This CDR3 contains 15 residues. Germline V gene lookup returns CDR1 SEHNR and CDR2 FQNEAQ (reference sequence). For the CDR3, the DNA is TGTGCCAGCAGCGCCACAGGGAGCGGCTACAATGAGCAGTTCTTC. This codes for CASSATGSGYNEQFF.

V and J are TRBV29-1 and TRBJ2-7, with a tentative D call TRBD2 (6 bases). Germline V gives CDR1 SQVTM, CDR2 ANQGSEA. The CDR3 extends over 11 amino acids. Trimming cost V 7 bases and J 9 bases, with 16 bases left between them. The CDR3 spells CSGSGSGVQYF. The CDR3 coding sequence is TGCAGCGGTAGCGGCTCCGGGGTGCAGTACTTC.

This sequence joins TRBV6-1 and TRBJ2-1; 10 bases line up with TRBD1. The CDR3 has 15 residues. Losses at the gene ends were 6 bases for V and 7 bases for J; bases not matched to a gene: 9. CDR1 MNHNS and CDR2 SASEGT come from the germline V gene. This CDR3 reads CASRRDRGSGNEQFF. Written as DNA, the CDR3 is TGTGCCAGCAGACGGGACAGGGGAAGTGGAAATGAGCAGTTCTTC.

The J gene is TRBJ1-1, the V gene TRBV6-6; possible D gene TRBD1, 5 bases. V was pared by 4 bases and J by 3 bases, with 6 bases between. CDR1 and CDR2 from the germline V gene are MNHNY and SVGAGI (reference sequence). There are 12 residues in the CDR3. The CDR3 DNA reads TGTGCCAGCAGTTGGGGGGACACTGAAGCTTTCTTT. Its translation is CASSWGDTEAFF.

The chain combines TRBV30 with TRBJ2-1, with TRBD2 as a possible D gene (6 bases). Germline loops: CDR1 GTSNPN, CDR2 SVGIG (reference sequence). This CDR3 region has 11 residues. V shed 3 bases and J shed 8 bases, with 8 bases lying between them. Written as DNA, the CDR3 is TGTGCCTGGAGCGGGAGCCATGAGCAGTTCTTC. Protein sequence: CAWSGSHEQFF.

This clone has just a few counts. CDR3 in DNA: TGTGCCAGCTCACCGCCTAACGGACAGGGGACGAATTCACCCCTCCACTTT. Its translation is CASSPPNGQGTNSPLHF. The chain joins TRBV18 to TRBJ1-6, with 9 bases aligning to TRBD1. Germline lookup yields CDR1 KGHSH and CDR2 LQKENI. CDR3 length: 17 amino acids. V shed 3 bases, J shed 7 bases, and the junction held 10 bases outside the gene matches.

This clone was detected a few times. The V and J genes are TRBV2 and TRBJ1-4; TRBD1 matches at 9 bases. Germline CDR1 is SNHLY and CDR2 is FYNNEI. V lost 4 bases, J lost 4 bases, and 10 bases stayed unmatched. The CDR3 has 17 residues. The CDR3 nucleotides are TGTGCCAGCAGTGGACCGGGACAGGGACGATATAATGAAAAACTGTTTTTT. Amino acids: CASSGPGQGRYNEKLFF.